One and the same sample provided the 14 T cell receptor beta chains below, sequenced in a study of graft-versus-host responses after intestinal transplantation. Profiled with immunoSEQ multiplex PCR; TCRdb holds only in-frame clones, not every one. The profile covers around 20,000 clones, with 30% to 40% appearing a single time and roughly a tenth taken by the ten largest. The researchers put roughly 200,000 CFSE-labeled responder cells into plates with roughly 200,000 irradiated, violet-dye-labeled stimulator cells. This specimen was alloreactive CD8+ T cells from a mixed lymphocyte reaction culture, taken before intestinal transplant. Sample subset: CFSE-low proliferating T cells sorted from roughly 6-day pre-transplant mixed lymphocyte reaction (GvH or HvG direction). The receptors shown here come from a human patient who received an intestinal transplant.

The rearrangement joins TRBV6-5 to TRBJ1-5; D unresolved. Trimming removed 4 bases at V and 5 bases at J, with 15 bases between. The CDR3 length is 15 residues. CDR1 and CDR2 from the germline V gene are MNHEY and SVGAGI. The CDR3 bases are TGTGCCAGCAGTTTTTGGGCGACGCCGCATCAGCCCCAGCATTTT. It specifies CASSFWATPHQPQHF.

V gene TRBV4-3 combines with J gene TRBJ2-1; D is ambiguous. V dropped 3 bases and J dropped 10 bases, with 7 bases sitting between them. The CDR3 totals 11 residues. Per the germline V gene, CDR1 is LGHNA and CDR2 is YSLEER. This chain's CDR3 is CASSQGFEQFF. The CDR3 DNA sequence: TGCGCCAGCAGCCAGGGTTTCGAGCAGTTCTTC.

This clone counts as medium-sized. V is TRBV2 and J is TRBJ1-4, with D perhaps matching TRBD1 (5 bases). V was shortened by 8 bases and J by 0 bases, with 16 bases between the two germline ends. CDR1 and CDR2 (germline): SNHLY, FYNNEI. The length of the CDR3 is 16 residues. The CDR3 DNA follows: TGTGCCAGCGGCGGACAAAACCGTGCAACTAATGAAAAACTGTTTTTT. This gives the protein CASGGQNRATNEKLFF.

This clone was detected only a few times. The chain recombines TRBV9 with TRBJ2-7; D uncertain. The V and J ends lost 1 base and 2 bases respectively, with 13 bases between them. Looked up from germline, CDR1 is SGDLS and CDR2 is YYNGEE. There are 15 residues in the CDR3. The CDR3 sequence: CASSVSSFPTYEQYF. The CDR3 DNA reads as TGTGCCAGCAGCGTAAGTTCGTTTCCTACCTACGAGCAGTACTTC. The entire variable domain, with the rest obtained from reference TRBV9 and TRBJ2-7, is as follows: DSGVTQTPKHLITATGQRVTLRCSPRSGDLSVYWYQQSLDQGLQFLIQYYNGEERAKGNILERFSAQQFPDLHSELNLSSLELGDSALYFCASSVSSFPTYEQYFGPGTRLTVT.

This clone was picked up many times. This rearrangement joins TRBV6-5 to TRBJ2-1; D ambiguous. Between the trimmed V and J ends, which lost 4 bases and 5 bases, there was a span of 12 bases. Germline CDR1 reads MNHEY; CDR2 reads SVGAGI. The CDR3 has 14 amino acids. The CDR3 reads CASSSEATNNEQFF. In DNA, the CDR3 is TGTGCCAGCAGTTCCGAGGCCACCAACAATGAGCAGTTCTTC.

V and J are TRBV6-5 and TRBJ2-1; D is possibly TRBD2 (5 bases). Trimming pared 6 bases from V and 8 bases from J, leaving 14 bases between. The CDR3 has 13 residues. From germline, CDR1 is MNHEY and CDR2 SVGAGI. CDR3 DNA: TGTGCCAGCAGAACCGATGGGCGGGATGAGCAGTTCTTC. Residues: CASRTDGRDEQFF.

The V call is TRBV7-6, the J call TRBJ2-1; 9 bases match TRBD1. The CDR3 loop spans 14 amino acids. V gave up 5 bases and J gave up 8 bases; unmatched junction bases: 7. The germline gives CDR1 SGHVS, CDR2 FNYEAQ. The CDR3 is CASSLGTGRDEQFF. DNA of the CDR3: TGTGCCAGCAGCCTGGGGACAGGGAGGGATGAGCAGTTCTTC.

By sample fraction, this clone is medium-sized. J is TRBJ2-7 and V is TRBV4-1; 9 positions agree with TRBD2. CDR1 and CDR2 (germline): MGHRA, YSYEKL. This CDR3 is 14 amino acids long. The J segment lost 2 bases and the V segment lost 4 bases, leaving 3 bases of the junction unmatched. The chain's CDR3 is CASSPTSGTYEQYF. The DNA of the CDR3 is TGCGCCAGCAGCCCGACTAGCGGCACCTACGAGCAGTACTTC.

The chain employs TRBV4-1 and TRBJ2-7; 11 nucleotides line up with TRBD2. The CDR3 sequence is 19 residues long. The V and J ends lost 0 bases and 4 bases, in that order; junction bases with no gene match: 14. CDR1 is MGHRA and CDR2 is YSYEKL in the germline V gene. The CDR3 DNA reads TGCGCCAGCAGCCAAGAAACACTACCCTCATCTAGCGGGGGGTACGAGCAGTACTTC. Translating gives CASSQETLPSSSGGYEQYF.

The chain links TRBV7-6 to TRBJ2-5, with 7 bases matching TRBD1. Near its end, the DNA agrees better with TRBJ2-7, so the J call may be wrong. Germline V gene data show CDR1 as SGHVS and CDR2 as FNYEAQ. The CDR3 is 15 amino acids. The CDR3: CASSQLTGAVHEQYF. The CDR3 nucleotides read TGTGCCAGCAGCCAACTTACAGGGGCGGTCCACGAGCAGTACTTC.

The CDR3 DNA is TGTGCCAGCAGCCCTAGCGGGCCTTACACAGATACGCAGTATTTT. Translation: CASSPSGPYTDTQYF. V gene TRBV7-3 combines with J gene TRBJ2-3, with 8 nucleotides matching TRBD2. Unmatched junction bases numbered 6, after V lost 5 bases and J lost 2 bases. CDR1 and CDR2 (germline): SGHTA, FQGTGA. This CDR3 has 15 amino acids. The whole variable domain, filled in from reference TRBV7-3 and TRBJ2-3, reads GAGVSQTPSNKVTEKGKYVELRCDPISGHTALYWYRQSLGQGPEFLIYFQGTGAADDSGLPNDRFFAVRPEGSVSTLKIQRTERGDSAVYLCASSPSGPYTDTQYFGPGTRLTVL.

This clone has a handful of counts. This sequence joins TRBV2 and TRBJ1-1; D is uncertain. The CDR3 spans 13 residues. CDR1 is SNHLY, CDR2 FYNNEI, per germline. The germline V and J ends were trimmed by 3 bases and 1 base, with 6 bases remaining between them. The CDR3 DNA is TGTGCCAGCAGTGAGGTGGGGAACACTGAAGCTTTCTTT. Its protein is CASSEVGNTEAFF.

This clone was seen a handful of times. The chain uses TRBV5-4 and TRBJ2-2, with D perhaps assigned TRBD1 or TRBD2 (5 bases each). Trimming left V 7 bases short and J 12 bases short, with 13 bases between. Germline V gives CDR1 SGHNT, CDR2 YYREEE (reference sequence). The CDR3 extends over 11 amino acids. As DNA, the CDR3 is TGTGCCAGCCTCGGGGCGGGCAAGCTGTTTTTT. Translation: CASLGAGKLFF.

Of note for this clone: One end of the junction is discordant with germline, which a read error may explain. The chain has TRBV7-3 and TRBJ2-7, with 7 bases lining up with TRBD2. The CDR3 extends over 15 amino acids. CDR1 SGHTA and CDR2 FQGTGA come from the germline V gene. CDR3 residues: CASSRLYGGRREQYF. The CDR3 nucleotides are TGCGCCAGCAGCCGCCTTTATGGCGGGAGACGGGAGCAGTACTTC.